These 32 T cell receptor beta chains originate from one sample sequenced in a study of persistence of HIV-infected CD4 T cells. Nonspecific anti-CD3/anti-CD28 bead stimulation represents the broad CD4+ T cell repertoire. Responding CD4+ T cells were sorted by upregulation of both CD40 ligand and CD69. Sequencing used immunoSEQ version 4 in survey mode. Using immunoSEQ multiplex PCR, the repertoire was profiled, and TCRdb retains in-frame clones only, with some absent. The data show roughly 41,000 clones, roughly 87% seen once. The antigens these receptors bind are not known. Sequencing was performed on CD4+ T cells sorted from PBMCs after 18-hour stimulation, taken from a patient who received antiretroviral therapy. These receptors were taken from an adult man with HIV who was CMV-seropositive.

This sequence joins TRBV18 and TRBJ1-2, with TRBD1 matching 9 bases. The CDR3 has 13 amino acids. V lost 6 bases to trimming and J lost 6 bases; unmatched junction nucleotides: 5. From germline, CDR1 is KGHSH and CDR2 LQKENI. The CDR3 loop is CASSGQGLHGYTF. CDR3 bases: TGTGCCAGCTCGGGACAGGGTTTACATGGCTACACCTTC.

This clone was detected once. This chain's CDR3 is CASSDRGYSTDTQYF. Here the CDR3 DNA reads TGTGCCAGCAGCGACAGGGGGTATTCCACAGATACGCAGTATTTT. The gene calls are TRBV6-5 and TRBJ2-3; 9 bases match TRBD1. This CDR3 comprises 15 residues. After removal of 6 bases from V and 2 bases from J, the junction contained 6 bases not matched to a gene. The germline CDR1 and CDR2 sequences are MNHEY and SVGAGI.

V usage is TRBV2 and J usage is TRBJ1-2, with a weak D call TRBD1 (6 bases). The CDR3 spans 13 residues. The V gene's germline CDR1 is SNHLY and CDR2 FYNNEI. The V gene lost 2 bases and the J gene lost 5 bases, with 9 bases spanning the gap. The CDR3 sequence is CASSERQGYGYTF. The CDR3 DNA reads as TGTGCCAGCAGTGAACGGCAGGGGTATGGCTACACCTTC.

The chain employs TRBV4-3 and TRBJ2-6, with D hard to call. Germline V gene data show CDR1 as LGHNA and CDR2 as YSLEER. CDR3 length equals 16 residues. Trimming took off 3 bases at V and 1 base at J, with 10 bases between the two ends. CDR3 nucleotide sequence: TGCGCCAGCAGCCAGGGTGGGCAGTCTGGGGCCAACGTCCTGACTTTC. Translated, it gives CASSQGGQSGANVLTF.

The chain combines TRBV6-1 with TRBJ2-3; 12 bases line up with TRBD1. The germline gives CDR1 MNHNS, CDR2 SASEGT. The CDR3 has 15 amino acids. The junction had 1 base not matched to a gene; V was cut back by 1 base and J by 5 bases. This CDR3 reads CASSEGDRGRDTQYF. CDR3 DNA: TGTGCCAGCAGTGAAGGGGACAGGGGGCGAGATACGCAGTATTTT.

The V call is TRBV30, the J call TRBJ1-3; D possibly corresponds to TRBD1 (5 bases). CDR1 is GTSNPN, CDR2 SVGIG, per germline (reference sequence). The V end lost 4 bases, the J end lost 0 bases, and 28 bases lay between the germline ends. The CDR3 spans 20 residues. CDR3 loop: CAWKWRTPLDRARSGNTIYF. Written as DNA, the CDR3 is TGTGCCTGGAAGTGGAGAACCCCTCTCGACAGAGCCCGCTCTGGAAACACCATATATTTT.

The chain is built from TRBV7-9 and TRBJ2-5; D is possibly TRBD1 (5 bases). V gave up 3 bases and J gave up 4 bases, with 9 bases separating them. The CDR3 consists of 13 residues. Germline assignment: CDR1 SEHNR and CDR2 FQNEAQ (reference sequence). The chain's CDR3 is CASSLQGLETQYF. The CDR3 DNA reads TGTGCCAGCAGCTTGCAGGGTCTAGAGACCCAGTACTTC.

For the CDR3, the DNA is TGTGCCAGCAGTGGAGGGACAGGGAGGGAGACCCAGTACTTC. Its protein product is CASSGGTGRETQYF. The chain employs TRBV2 and TRBJ2-5; 9 bases map to TRBD1. CDR3 length: 14 residues. Germline V gene sequence: CDR1 SNHLY, CDR2 FYNNEI. Trimming cost V 4 bases and J 5 bases; bases outside gene matches: 5.

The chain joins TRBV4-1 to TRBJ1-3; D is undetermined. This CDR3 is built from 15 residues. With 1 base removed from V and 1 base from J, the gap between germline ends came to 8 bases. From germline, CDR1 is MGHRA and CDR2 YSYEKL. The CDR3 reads CASSQVPISGNTIYF. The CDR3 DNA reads TGCGCCAGCAGCCAAGTGCCGATTTCTGGAAACACCATATATTTT.

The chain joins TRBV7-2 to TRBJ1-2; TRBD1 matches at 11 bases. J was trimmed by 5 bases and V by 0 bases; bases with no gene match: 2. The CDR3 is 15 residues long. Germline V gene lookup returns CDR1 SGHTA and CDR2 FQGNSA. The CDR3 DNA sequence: TGTGCCAGCAGCTTAGCCGGGACAGGGGGTTATGGCTACACCTTC. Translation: CASSLAGTGGYGYTF.

CDR3 DNA: TGCGCCAGCCAGGAGACAGGGAGGGGCACTGAAGCTTTCTTT. Translated, it gives CASQETGRGTEAFF. The V call is TRBV4-1, the J call TRBJ1-1; 7 nucleotides align to TRBD1. J lost 4 bases, V lost 8 bases, and 10 bases had no gene match. From germline, CDR1 is MGHRA and CDR2 YSYEKL. The CDR3 is 14 residues long.

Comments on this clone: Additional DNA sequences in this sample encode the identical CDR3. The CDR3 here is CASSGLFDRVPEAFF. The CDR3 region has the DNA TGCGCCAGCAGTGGGCTTTTCGACAGGGTCCCTGAAGCTTTCTTT. The chain recombines TRBV10-2 with TRBJ1-1; TRBD1 aligns across 7 bases. Germline V gives CDR1 WSHSY, CDR2 SAAADI. V lost 4 bases to trimming and J lost 6 bases; unmatched junction nucleotides: 11. CDR3 length: 15 residues.

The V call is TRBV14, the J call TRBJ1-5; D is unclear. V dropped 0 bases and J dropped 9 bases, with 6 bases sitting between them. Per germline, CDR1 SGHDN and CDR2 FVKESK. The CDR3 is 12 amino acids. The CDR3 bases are TGTGCCAGCAGCCAAGATCTCGGGCCCCAGCATTTT. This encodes CASSQDLGPQHF.

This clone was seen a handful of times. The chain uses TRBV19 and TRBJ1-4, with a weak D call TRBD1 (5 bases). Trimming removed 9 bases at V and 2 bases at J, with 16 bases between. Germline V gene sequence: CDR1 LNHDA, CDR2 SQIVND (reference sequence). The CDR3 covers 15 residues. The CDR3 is CASSIDRQTNEKLFF. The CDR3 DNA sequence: TGTGCCAGCTCAATCGACAGACAGACTAATGAAAAACTGTTTTTT.

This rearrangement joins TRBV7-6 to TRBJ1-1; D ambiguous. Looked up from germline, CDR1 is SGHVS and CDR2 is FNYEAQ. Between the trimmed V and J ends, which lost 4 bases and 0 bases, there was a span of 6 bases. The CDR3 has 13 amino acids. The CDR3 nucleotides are TGTGCCAGCAGCTCAGCGGTGAACACTGAAGCTTTCTTT. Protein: CASSSAVNTEAFF.

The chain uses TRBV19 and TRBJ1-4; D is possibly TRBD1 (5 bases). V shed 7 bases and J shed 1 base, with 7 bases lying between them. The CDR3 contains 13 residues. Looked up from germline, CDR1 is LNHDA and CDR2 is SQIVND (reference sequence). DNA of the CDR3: TGTGCCAGTATGGGGCAAACTAATGAAAAACTGTTTTTT. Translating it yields CASMGQTNEKLFF.

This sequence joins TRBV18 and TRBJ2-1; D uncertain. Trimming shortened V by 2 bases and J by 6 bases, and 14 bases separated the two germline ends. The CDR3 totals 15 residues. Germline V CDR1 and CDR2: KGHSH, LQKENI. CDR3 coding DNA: TGTGCCAGCTCACCAGAGGAACGGGTTGGCAATGAGCAGTTCTTC. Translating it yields CASSPEERVGNEQFF.

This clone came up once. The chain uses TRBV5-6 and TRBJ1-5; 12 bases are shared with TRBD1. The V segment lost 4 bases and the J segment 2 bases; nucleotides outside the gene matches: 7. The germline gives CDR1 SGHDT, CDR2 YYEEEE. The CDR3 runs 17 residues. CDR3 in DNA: TGTGCCAGCAGCCTAGGGACAGGGGGCCGCGGCAATCAGCCCCAGCATTTT. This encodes CASSLGTGGRGNQPQHF.

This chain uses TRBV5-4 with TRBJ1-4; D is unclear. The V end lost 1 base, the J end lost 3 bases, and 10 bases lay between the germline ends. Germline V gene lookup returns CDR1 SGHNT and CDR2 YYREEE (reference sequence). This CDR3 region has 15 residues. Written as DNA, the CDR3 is TGTGCCAGCAGCTTGAAAGGGCTCTCTAATGAAAAACTGTTTTTT. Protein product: CASSLKGLSNEKLFF.

This CDR3 is CASSWDRVGGNTIYF. The CDR3 DNA reads as TGTGCCAGCAGCTGGGACAGGGTCGGAGGAAACACCATATATTTT. The chain carries TRBV5-4 and TRBJ1-3; the match to TRBD1 covers 9 bases. Germline lookup yields CDR1 SGHNT and CDR2 YYREEE (reference sequence). J gave up 4 bases and V 3 bases, and 5 bases lay outside the gene matches. The CDR3 consists of 15 residues.

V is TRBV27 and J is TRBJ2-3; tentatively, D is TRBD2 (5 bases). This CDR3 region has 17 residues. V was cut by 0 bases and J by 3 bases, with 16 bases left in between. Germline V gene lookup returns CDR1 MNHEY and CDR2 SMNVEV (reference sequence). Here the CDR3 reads CASSLSRGRDWTDTQYF. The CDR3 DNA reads TGTGCCAGCAGTTTATCTCGAGGGAGAGATTGGACAGATACGCAGTATTTT.

The CDR3 bases are TGTGCCAGTATTTTAGGTTCAGGCGGCAATCAGCCCCAGCATTTT. Protein: CASILGSGGNQPQHF. The chain joins TRBV19 to TRBJ1-5; D is uncertain. This CDR3 is built from 15 residues. Trimming left V 7 bases short and J 2 bases short, with 15 bases between. The V gene's germline CDR1 is LNHDA and CDR2 SQIVND (reference sequence).

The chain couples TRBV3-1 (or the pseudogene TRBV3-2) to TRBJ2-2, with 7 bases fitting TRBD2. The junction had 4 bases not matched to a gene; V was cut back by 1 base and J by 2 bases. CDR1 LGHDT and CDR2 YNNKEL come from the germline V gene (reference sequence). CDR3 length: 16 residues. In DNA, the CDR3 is TGTGCCAGCAGCCAAGTAGCAGCGGGAAACACCGGGGAGCTGTTTTTT. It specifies CASSQVAAGNTGELFF.

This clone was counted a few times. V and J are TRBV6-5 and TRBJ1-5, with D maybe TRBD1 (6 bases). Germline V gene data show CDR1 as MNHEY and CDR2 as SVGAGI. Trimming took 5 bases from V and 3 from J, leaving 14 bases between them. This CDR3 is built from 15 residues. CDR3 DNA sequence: TGTGCCAGCAGTCCTGGGGGCTGGAACAATCAGCCCCAGCATTTT. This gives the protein CASSPGGWNNQPQHF.

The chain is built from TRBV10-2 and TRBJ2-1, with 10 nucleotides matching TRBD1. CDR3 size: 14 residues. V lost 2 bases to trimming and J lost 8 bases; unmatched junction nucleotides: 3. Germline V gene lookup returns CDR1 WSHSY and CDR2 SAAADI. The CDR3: CASSEGTGVYEQFF. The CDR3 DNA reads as TGCGCCAGCAGTGAGGGGACAGGGGTCTATGAGCAGTTCTTC.

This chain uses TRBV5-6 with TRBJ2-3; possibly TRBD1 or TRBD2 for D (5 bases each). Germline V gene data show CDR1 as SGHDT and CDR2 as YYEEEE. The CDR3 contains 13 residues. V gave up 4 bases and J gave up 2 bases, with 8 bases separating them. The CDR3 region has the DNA TGTGCCAGCAGCCCGGGACCCACAGATACGCAGTATTTT. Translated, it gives CASSPGPTDTQYF.

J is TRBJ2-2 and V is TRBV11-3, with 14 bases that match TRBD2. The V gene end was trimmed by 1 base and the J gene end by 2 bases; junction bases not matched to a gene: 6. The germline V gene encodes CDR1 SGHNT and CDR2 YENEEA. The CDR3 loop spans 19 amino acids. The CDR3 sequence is CASSLVTGLAGANTGELFF. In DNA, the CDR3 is TGTGCCAGCAGCTTAGTGACGGGACTAGCGGGGGCAAACACCGGGGAGCTGTTTTTT. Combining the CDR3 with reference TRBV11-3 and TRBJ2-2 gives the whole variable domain EAGVVQSPRYKIIEKKQPVAFWCNPISGHNTLYWYLQNLGQGPELLIRYENEEAVDDSQLPKDRFSAERLKGVDSTLKIQPAELGDSAVYLCASSLVTGLAGANTGELFFGEGSRLTVL.

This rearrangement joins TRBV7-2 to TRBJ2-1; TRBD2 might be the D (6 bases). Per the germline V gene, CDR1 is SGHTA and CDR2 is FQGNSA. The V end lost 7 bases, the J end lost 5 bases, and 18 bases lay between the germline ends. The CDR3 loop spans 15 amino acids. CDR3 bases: TGTGCCAGCACCCGGGGAGGACCGGTGAACAATGAGCAGTTCTTC. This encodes CASTRGGPVNNEQFF.

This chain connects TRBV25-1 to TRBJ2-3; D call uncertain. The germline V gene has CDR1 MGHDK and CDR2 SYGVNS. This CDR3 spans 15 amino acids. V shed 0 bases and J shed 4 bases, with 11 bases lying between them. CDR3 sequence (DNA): TGTGCCAGCAGTGAATATGGAAATGTGGCAGATACGCAGTATTTT. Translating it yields CASSEYGNVADTQYF.

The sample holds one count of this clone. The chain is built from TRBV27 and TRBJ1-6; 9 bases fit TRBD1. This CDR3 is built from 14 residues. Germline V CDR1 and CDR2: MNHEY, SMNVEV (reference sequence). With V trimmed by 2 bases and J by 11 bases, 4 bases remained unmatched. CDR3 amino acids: CASSLRGQGAPLHF. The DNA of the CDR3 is TGTGCCAGCAGTTTAAGGGGACAGGGTGCACCCCTCCACTTT.

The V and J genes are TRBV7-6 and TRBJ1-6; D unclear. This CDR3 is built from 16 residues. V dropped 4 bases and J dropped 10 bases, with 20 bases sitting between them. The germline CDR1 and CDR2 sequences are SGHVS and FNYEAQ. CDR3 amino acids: CASSSSIIRSMSPLHF. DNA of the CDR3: TGTGCCAGCAGCTCCTCGATTATTAGGTCCATGTCACCCCTCCACTTT.

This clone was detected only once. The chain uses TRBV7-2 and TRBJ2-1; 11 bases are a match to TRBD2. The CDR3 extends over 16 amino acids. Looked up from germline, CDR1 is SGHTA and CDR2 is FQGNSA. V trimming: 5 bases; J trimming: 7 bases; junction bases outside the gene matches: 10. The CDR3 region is CASSLELAGDGNEQFF. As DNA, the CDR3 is TGTGCCAGCAGCCTAGAACTAGCGGGAGATGGAAATGAGCAGTTCTTC.